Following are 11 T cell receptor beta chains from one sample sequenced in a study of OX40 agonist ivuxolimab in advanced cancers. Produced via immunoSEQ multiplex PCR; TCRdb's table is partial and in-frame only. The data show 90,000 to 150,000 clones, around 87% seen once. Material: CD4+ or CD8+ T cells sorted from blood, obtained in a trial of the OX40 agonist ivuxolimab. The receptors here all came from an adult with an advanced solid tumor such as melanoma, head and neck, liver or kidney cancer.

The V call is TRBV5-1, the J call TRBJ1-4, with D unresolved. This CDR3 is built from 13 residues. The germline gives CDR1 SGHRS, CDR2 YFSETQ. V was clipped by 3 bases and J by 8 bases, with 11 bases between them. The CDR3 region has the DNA TGCGCCAGCAGCTCAAACTCTCAGGAAAAACTGTTTTTT. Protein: CASSSNSQEKLFF.

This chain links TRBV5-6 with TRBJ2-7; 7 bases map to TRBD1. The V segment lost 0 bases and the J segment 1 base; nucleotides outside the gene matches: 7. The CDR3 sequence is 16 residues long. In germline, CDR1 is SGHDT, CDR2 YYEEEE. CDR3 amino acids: CASSLDRTGLSYEQYF. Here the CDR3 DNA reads TGTGCCAGCAGCTTGGATCGGACAGGTTTGTCCTACGAGCAGTACTTC.

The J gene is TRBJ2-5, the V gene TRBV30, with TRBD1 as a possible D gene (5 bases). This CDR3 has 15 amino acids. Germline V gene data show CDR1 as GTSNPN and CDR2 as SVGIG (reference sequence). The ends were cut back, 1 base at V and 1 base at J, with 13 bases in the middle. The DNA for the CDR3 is TGTGCCTGGAGTGGGGTGGGAAGGGGCCAAGAGACCCAGTACTTC. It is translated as CAWSGVGRGQETQYF.

CDR3 loop: CASSLAVDRKSSYEQYF. CDR3 nucleotides: TGTGCCAGCAGCTTAGCCGTGGACAGGAAGAGCTCCTACGAGCAGTACTTC. The chain links TRBV11-2 to TRBJ2-7; 7 bases fit TRBD1. V dropped 1 base and J dropped 0; count of bases not matched to a gene: 9. CDR3 size: 17 residues. CDR1 and CDR2 from the germline V gene are SGHAT and FQNNGV.

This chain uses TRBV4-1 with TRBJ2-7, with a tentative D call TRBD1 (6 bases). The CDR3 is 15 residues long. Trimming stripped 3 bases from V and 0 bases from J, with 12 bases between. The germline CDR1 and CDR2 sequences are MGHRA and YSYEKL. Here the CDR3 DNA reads TGCGCCAGCAGCCATCCGGGACAAAGCTCCTACGAGCAGTACTTC. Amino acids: CASSHPGQSSYEQYF.

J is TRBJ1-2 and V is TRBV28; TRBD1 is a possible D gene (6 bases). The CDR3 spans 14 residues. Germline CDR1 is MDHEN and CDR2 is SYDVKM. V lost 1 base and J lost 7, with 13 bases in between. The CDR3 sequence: CASSLFQGPSGYTF. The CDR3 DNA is TGTGCCAGCAGTTTATTTCAGGGGCCTAGTGGCTACACCTTC.

The CDR3 bases are TGTGCCAGCAGTTACCAGAGCGGGCCCTTCTACGAGCAGTACTTC. It specifies CASSYQSGPFYEQYF. The chain employs TRBV6-6 and TRBJ2-7, with D maybe TRBD2 (6 bases). CDR1 and CDR2 (germline): MNHNY, SVGAGI (reference sequence). V shed 2 bases and J shed 3 bases, with 14 bases lying between them. This CDR3 is built from 15 residues.

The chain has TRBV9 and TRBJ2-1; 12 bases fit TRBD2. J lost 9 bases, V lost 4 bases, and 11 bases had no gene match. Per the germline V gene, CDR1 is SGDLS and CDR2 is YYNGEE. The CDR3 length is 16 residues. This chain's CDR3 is CASSPMTSGGGSEQFF. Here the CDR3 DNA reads TGTGCCAGCAGCCCTATGACTAGCGGGGGTGGAAGTGAGCAGTTCTTC.

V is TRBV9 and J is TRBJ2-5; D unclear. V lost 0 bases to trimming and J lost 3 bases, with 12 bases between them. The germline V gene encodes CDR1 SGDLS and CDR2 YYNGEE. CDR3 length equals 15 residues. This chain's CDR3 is CASSVDPEVKETQYF. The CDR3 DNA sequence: TGTGCCAGCAGCGTAGACCCGGAAGTAAAAGAGACCCAGTACTTC.

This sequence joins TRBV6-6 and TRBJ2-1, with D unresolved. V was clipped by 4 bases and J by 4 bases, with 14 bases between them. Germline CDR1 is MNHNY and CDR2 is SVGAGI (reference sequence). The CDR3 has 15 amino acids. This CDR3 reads CASSSPQPRYNEQFF. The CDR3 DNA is TGTGCCAGCAGTTCACCGCAACCCCGATACAATGAGCAGTTCTTC.

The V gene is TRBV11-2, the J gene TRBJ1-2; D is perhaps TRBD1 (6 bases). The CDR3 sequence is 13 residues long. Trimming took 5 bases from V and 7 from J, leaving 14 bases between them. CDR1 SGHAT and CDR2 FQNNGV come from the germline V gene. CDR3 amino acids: CASSHNRDGGYTF. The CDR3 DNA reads TGTGCCAGCAGCCACAACAGGGACGGTGGCTACACCTTC.